This TCR beta chain was observed in a study of Ad26.COV2.S vaccination and SARS-CoV-2 variants. The method was immunoSEQ multiplex PCR; TCRdb's version includes in-frame clones alone and lacks a portion of them. The data contain about 350,000 clones, about 89% of them singletons. Germline CDR1 reads GTSNPN; CDR2 reads SVGIG (reference sequence). V shed 0 bases and J shed 0 bases, with 7 bases lying between them. This CDR3 comprises 14 residues. Findings of the study overall: Spike-specific TCR breadth in vaccine recipients exceeded that seen in placebo recipients.

Note on this clone: Its antigen is as yet unknown. Distinct nucleotide sequences in the sample also encode this CDR3.

The treatment is: some 20 received Ad26.COV2.S at low or high dose, single or two shots; about 5 received placebo; per-sample allocation not given. Specimen acquisition occurred on day 63 following the initial vaccine or placebo injection. This chain uses TRBV30 with TRBJ2-3; possibly TRBD1 for D (6 bases). The specimen comprised peripheral blood, sampled in a trial of Ad26.COV2.S vaccine versus placebo. The clonotype originates from a person between 18 and 65 years old who received the Ad26.COV2.S COVID-19 vaccine or a placebo. The DNA of the CDR3 is TGTGCCTGGAGTGTAGGGGGTAGCACAGATACGCAGTATTTT. This encodes CAWSVGGSTDTQYF.